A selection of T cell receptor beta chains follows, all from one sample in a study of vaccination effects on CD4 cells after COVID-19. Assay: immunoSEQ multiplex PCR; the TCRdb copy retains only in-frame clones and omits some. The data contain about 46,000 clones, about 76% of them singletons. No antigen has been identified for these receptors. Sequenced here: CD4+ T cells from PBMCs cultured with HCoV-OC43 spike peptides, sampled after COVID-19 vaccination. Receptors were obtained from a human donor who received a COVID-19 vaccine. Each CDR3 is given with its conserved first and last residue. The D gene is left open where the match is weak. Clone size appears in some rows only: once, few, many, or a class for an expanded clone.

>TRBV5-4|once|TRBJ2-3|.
CASSLRVGGTDTQYF
TGTGCCAGCAGCTTGAGGGTAGGGGGCACAGATACGCAGTATTTT
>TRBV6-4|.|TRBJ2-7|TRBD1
CASSRDRDYEQYF
TGTGCCAGCAGTAGGGACAGGGACTACGAGCAGTACTTC
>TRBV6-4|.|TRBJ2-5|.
CASSKNLQETQYF
TGTGCCAGCAGTAAAAACCTTCAAGAGACCCAGTACTTC
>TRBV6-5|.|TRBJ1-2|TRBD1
CASSLAGTGYGYTF
TGTGCCAGCTCTTTAGCCGGGACAGGGTATGGCTACACCTTC
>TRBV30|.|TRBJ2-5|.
CAWEGGFGETQYF
TGTGCCTGGGAAGGGGGTTTCGGGGAGACCCAGTACTTC
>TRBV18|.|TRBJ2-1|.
CASSPTEEQFF
TGTGCCAGCTCACCAACGGAGGAGCAGTTCTTC
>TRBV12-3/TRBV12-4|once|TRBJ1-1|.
CASSLSRAFF
TGTGCCAGCAGTTTATCCCGGGCTTTCTTT
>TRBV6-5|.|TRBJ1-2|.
CASSRIPANYGYTF
TGTGCCAGCAGCCGAATCCCAGCTAACTATGGCTACACCTTC
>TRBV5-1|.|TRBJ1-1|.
CASNPTYGTEAFF
TGCGCCAGCAACCCCACCTATGGCACTGAAGCTTTCTTT
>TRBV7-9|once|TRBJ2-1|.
CASSPLGGEDEQFF
TGTGCCAGCAGCCCCCTGGGGGGCGAGGATGAGCAGTTCTTC
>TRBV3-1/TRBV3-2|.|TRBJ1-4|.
CASSQGGMTANEKLFF
TGTGCCAGCAGCCAAGGTGGGATGACAGCTAATGAAAAACTGTTTTTT
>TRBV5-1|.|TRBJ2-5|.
CASSSDSEETQYF
TGCGCCAGCAGCTCCGACTCTGAAGAGACCCAGTACTTC
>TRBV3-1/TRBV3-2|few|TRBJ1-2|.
CASSEVQSGYTF
TGTGCCAGCAGCGAGGTGCAATCTGGCTACACCTTC
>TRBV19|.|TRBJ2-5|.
CASSKAMVQETQYF
TGTGCCAGTAGTAAGGCTATGGTACAAGAGACCCAGTACTTC
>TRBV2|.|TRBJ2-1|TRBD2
CASTETGGPYNEQFF
TGTGCCAGCACCGAGACGGGGGGGCCCTACAATGAGCAGTTCTTC
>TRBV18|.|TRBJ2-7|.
CASSPGSSYEQYF
TGTGCCAGCTCACCAGGGAGCTCCTACGAGCAGTACTTC
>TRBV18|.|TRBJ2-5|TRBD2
CASSPGTSGALRETQYF
TGTGCCAGCTCACCGGGGACTAGCGGAGCTCTCCGGGAGACCCAGTACTTC
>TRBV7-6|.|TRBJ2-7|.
CASSHGGLRRYEQYF
TGTGCCAGCAGCCACGGGGGGCTCCGCCGATACGAGCAGTACTTC
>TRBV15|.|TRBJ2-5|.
CATSRQGATETQYF
TGTGCCACCAGCAGACAGGGAGCTACAGAGACCCAGTACTTC
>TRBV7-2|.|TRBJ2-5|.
CASSSWVGGDQETQYF
TGTGCCAGCAGCTCGTGGGTCGGCGGGGACCAAGAGACCCAGTACTTC
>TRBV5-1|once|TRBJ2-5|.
CASSTLTTGVAKTQYF
TGCGCCAGCAGCACATTGACGACAGGAGTGGCGAAGACCCAGTACTTC
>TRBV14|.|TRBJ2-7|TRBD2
CASSQVGGSSYEQYF
TGTGCCAGCAGCCAAGTGGGCGGGAGCTCCTACGAGCAGTACTTC
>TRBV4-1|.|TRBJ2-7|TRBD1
CASSQDRTGYEQYF
TGCGCCAGCAGCCAAGATCGGACAGGCTACGAGCAGTACTTC
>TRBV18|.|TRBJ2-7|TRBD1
CASSPGADRAYEQYF
TGTGCCAGCTCACCCGGTGCAGACAGGGCCTACGAGCAGTACTTC
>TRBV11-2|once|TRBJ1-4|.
CASSLGVGRPKLNEKLFF
TGTGCCAGCAGCTTAGGGGTAGGGAGACCCAAGCTTAATGAAAAACTGTTTTTT
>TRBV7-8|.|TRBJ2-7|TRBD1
CASSPQGALYEQYF
TGTGCCAGCAGCCCCCAGGGGGCCCTCTACGAGCAGTACTTC
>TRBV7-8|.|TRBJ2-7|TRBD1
CASSLGQYSYEQYF
TGTGCCAGCAGCTTGGGACAGTACTCCTACGAGCAGTACTTC
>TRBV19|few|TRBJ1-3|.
CATTPNQGTNNGNTIYF
TGTGCCACCACCCCCAATCAGGGAACGAATAACGGAAACACCATATATTTT
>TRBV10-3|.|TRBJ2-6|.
CATSGQSFSGANVLTF
TGTGCCACCTCCGGGCAGTCCTTCTCTGGGGCCAACGTCCTGACTTTC
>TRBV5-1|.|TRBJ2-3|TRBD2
CASSLEGLAHTDTQYF
TGCGCCAGCAGCTTGGAGGGACTAGCCCACACAGATACGCAGTATTTT
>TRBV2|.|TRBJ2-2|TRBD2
CASSEVGGRAPGELFF
TGTGCCAGCAGTGAAGTGGGAGGGAGGGCCCCCGGGGAGCTGTTTTTT
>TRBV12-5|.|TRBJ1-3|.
CASGGNTIYF
TGTGCTAGTGGTGGAAACACCATATATTTT
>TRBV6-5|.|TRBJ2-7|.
CASSRWVPTYEQYF
TGTGCCAGCAGCCGTTGGGTGCCGACCTACGAGCAGTACTTC
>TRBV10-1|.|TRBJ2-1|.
CASSEVASAVSYNEQFF
TGCGCCAGCAGTGAAGTGGCTAGCGCGGTTTCCTACAATGAGCAGTTCTTC
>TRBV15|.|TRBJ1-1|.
CATSREVGREAFF
TGTGCCACCAGCAGAGAGGTGGGCAGGGAAGCTTTCTTT
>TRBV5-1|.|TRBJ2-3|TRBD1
CASTTGPSTDTQYF
TGCGCCAGCACGACAGGGCCTAGCACAGATACGCAGTATTTT
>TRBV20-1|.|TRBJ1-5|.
CSASVLGGNQPQHF
TGCAGTGCTAGTGTTTTGGGAGGTAACCAGCCCCAGCATTTT
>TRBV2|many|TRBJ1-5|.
CASSPPGQPQHF
TGTGCCAGCAGTCCCCCGGGTCAGCCCCAGCATTTT
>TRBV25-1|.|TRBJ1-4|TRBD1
CASSSATGSNEKLFF
TGTGCCAGCAGTTCCGCGACAGGGTCTAATGAAAAACTGTTTTTT
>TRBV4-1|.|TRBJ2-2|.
CASSHGVSGSNTGELFF
TGCGCCAGCAGCCATGGTGTTTCTGGGTCGAACACCGGGGAGCTGTTTTTT
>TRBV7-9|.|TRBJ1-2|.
CASSLAGGPGYTF
TGTGCCAGCAGCTTAGCGGGGGGGCCCGGCTACACCTTC
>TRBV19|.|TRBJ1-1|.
CASMRNTEAFF
TGTGCCAGTATGAGGAACACTGAAGCTTTCTTT
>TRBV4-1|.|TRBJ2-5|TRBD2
CASSQDRWTSGQETQYF
TGCGCCAGCAGCCAAGATCGATGGACTAGCGGACAAGAGACCCAGTACTTC
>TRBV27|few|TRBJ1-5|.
CASSLGPGPNQPQHF
TGTGCCAGCAGTTTAGGGCCAGGTCCCAATCAGCCCCAGCATTTT
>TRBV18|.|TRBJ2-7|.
CASSQQPTATYEQYF
TGTGCCAGCTCTCAACAGCCCACCGCAACCTACGAGCAGTACTTC
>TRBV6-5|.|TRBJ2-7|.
CASRLTVLTYEQYF
TGTGCCAGCAGACTGACAGTCCTCACCTACGAGCAGTACTTC
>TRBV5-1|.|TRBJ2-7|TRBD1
CASSLRQGYEQYF
TGCGCCAGCAGCCTACGACAGGGCTACGAGCAGTACTTC
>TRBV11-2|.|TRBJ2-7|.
CASSPTAVEGREQYF
TGTGCCAGCAGCCCCACCGCCGTGGAGGGCCGCGAGCAGTACTTC
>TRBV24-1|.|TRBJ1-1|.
CATSYRDTEAFF
TGTGCCACCAGCTACAGGGATACTGAAGCTTTCTTT
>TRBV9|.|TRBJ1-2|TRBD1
CASSSGGGGYTF
TGTGCCAGCAGCTCAGGGGGAGGGGGCTACACCTTC